This TCR beta chain was captured by sequencing in a study of neurological immune-mediated disorders. Findings and limits, study-wide: None of the CDR3 amino acid sequences found in expanded clones was shared across subjects. This suggests that the TCR-beta repertoires were private in all groups. One cluster of related CDR3 sequences contained, by phylogenetic grouping, the repertoires of 18 of 34 multiple sclerosis patients and formed a possible signature.

The cDNA was generated by 5'RACE with 10-nucleotide random UMIs. TCRdb passed the 5' RACE reads through MiXCR, listing each CDR3 protein once. The sample gives around 130,000 distinct CDR3 sequences, roughly 3.4% of which show up once; 1% to 1.5% is in the top ten. Germline CDR1 and CDR2: LGHDT and YNNKEL (reference sequence). The V gene end was trimmed by 4 bases and the J gene end by 2 bases; junction bases not matched to a gene: 10. The CDR3 runs to 16 residues. This clonotype came up many times. Its antigen is unknown. Sequenced input: PBMCs. This TCR came from a woman aged 25 to 39 with multiple sclerosis. The chain combines TRBV3-1 with TRBJ2-5; 7 bases match TRBD1. CDR3 nucleotides: TGTGCCAGCAGCCCATCCCCGGACAGGCAGCAAGAGACCCAGTACTTC. It yields the protein CASSPSPDRQQETQYF.